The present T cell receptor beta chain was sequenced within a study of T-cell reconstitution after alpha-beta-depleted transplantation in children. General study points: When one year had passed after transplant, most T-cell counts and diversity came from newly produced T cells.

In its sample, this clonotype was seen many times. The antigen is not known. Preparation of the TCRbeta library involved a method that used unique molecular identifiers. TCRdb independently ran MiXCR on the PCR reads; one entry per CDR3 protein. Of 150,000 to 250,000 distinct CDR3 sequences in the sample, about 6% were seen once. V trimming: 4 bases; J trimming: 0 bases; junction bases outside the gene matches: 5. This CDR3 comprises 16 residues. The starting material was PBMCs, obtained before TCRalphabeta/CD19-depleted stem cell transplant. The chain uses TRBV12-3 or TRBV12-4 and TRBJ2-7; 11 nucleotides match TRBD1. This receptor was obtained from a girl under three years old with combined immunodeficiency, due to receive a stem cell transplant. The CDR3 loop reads CASSWGDRGSSYEQYF. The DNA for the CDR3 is TGTGCCAGCAGTTGGGGGGACAGGGGGAGCTCCTACGAGCAGTACTTC.